This record covers a single T cell receptor (beta chain). The antigen is not known. The CDR3 loop spans 17 amino acids. This sample was included in a study of identical twins. General observations from the study: For cord blood, abundant beta clonotypes had fewer insertions, unlike memory repertoires, which showed none.

Through template switching, a universal primer site was introduced, and the cDNA contained unique molecular identifiers. One entry per CDR3 protein results from TCRdb running MiXCR on the 5' RACE reads. Of 400,000 to 650,000 distinct CDR3 sequences listed, roughly a fifth are singletons. The same sample was also studied in work on T cells expressing NK-cell markers. From that paper: For several donors, these clonotypes were likewise the leading ones in the CD3+CD56-NKG2C+ fraction.

Sequenced: CD4+ T cells sorted from blood. The chain joins TRBV21-1 to TRBJ2-6; whether TRBD1, the table's D call, matches the DNA was not checked. TRBV21-1 is a pseudogene. The sequence was obtained from a woman aged 18-29 years in good health. CDR3 bases: TGTGCCAGCAGCCCCCCCGGGACGCTGTCTGGGGCCAACGTCCTGACTTTC. Translation gives CASSPPGTLSGANVLTF.